The T cell receptor (beta chain) described here comes from a study of early T cells in non-severe SARS-CoV-2 infection. About the study: Sequencing was performed on bulk RNA from unsorted whole blood, leaving chains unpaired. General study results and limits: Matches to VDJdb favored anti-spike CD8 responses and missed private and CD4 specificities.

The protocol attached unique molecular identifiers to individual cDNA molecules. TCRdb reprocessed the 5' RACE reads via MiXCR and lists one record per CDR3 protein. The sample records 40,000 to 50,000 distinct CDR3 sequences, 11% being singletons. V lost 3 bases to trimming and J lost 6 bases, with 12 bases between them. The CDR3 is 13 residues long. Notes on this clonotype: As yet, its antigen is unknown.

The gene calls are TRBV12-3 or TRBV12-4 and TRBJ2-7; D not certain. The source of this sequence is an adult who was a healthcare worker with PCR-confirmed SARS-CoV-2 infection or an uninfected control (not recorded which). Sequencing input: whole blood. CDR3 in amino acids: CASSFPTAREQYF. The CDR3 DNA reads as TGTGCCAGCAGTTTTCCGACCGCCCGCGAGCAGTACTTC.